These 14 T cell receptor beta chains came from one sample sequenced in a study of blood T cells in healthy people across ages. A J-beta primer mix and a sample-barcoded 5' primer were used in a second PCR of roughly 7 to 12 cycles. Via MiXCR, TCRdb re-called the 5' RACE reads, giving one row per CDR3 protein. The sample consists of roughly 410,000 distinct CDR3 sequences, roughly half of them appearing once. Source material: blood. The receptors shown here come from a man between 60 and 75 years old in good health.

Turning to this clonotype: A much larger clonotype is one base distant, so this may be a read error. The chain is built from TRBV7-2 and TRBJ2-7, with TRBD2 matching 10 bases. V shed 1 base, J shed 4 bases, and the junction held 4 bases outside the gene matches. The CDR3 length is 15 residues. Per the germline V gene, CDR1 is SGHTA and CDR2 is FQGNSA. In DNA, the CDR3 is TGTGCCAGCAGCTTAGTAGCGGGAGGAAGATACGAGCAGTACTTC. This encodes CASSLVAGGRYEQYF.

The chain couples TRBV2 to TRBJ2-1, with 7 bases aligning to TRBD1. CDR3 size: 14 residues. The germline V gene has CDR1 SNHLY and CDR2 FYNNEI. Unmatched junction bases numbered 8, after V lost 4 bases and J lost 8 bases. This chain's CDR3 is CASSVQGDKYEQFF. CDR3 sequence (DNA): TGTGCCAGCAGTGTTCAGGGGGATAAGTATGAGCAGTTCTTC.

The V gene is TRBV7-2, the J gene TRBJ2-3; TRBD2 matches at 16 bases. The CDR3 runs to 18 residues. V lost 5 bases to trimming and J lost 2 bases; unmatched junction nucleotides: 7. Germline assignment: CDR1 SGHTA and CDR2 FQGNSA. CDR3 in DNA: TGTGCCAGCAGCCACGGGACTAGCGGGAGGGTTATCACAGATACGCAGTATTTT. Translation gives CASSHGTSGRVITDTQYF.

The chain uses TRBV28 and TRBJ2-7, with D possibly being TRBD2 (6 bases). V shed 8 bases and J shed 6 bases, with 23 bases lying between them. Germline CDR1 and CDR2: MDHEN and SYDVKM. There are 15 residues in the CDR3. In nucleotides, the CDR3 is TGTGCCAGCCTGCTGGGGGGAACTCTACGAAGCGAGCAGTACTTC. Translating it yields CASLLGGTLRSEQYF.

V usage is TRBV29-1 and J usage is TRBJ2-1; 12 bases are shared with TRBD2. Germline lookup yields CDR1 SQVTM and CDR2 ANQGSEA. Trimming at V came to 7 bases and at J to 0 bases, leaving 4 bases not matched to a gene. The CDR3 runs 15 residues. Here the CDR3 DNA reads TGCAGCGGACTAGCGGGAGCCCTCTCCTACAATGAGCAGTTCTTC. Amino acid sequence: CSGLAGALSYNEQFF.

This clonotype was detected only a few times. This chain joins TRBV3-1 and TRBJ2-5; tentatively, D is TRBD2 (5 bases). V was clipped by 2 bases and J by 5 bases, with 12 bases between them. Germline V gene data show CDR1 as LGHDT and CDR2 as YNNKEL (reference sequence). The CDR3 is 14 amino acids. Here the CDR3 DNA reads TGTGCCAGCAGCCAACGTAGAGGGCCGGAGACCCAGTACTTC. Its protein is CASSQRRGPETQYF.

This clonotype was observed a handful of times. V and J are TRBV29-1 and TRBJ2-5, with 8 bases aligning to TRBD1. This CDR3 comprises 13 residues. The germline CDR1 and CDR2 sequences are SQVTM and ANQGSEA. The junction had 5 bases not matched to a gene; V was cut back by 2 bases and J by 6 bases. The CDR3 sequence is CSVEWQGAKTQYF. Here the CDR3 DNA reads TGCAGCGTTGAATGGCAGGGGGCCAAGACCCAGTACTTC.

J is TRBJ2-1 and V is TRBV20-1; 9 bases align to TRBD2. The CDR3 extends over 12 amino acids. Germline V CDR1 and CDR2: DFQATT, SNEGSKA (reference sequence). The V segment lost 5 bases and the J segment 13 bases; nucleotides outside the gene matches: 9. CDR3 sequence: CSAYSGSETQFF. CDR3 in DNA: TGCAGTGCTTATAGCGGGAGCGAGACCCAGTTCTTC.

This clonotype appeared a few times. The J gene is TRBJ2-3, the V gene TRBV20-1; D uncertain. The CDR3 consists of 13 residues. V was shortened by 5 bases and J by 3 bases, with 12 bases between the two germline ends. In germline, CDR1 is DFQATT, CDR2 SNEGSKA (reference sequence). The chain's CDR3 is CSAPERPTDTQYF. The CDR3 coding sequence is TGCAGTGCTCCAGAGCGCCCAACAGATACGCAGTATTTT.

V usage is TRBV3-1 and J usage is TRBJ2-4; possibly TRBD1 for D (6 bases). CDR1 is LGHDT, CDR2 YNNKEL, per germline (reference sequence). V was shortened by 4 bases and J by 6 bases, with 16 bases between the two germline ends. The length of the CDR3 is 15 residues. The CDR3 DNA sequence: TGTGCCAGCAGCCTACCCAGGGGCGAGAGAAACATTCAGTACTTC. The encoded protein is CASSLPRGERNIQYF.

The chain has TRBV2 and TRBJ1-1; the D gene is possibly TRBD1 (5 bases). There are 13 residues in the CDR3. With 3 bases removed from V and 4 bases from J, the gap between germline ends came to 9 bases. The germline gives CDR1 SNHLY, CDR2 FYNNEI. The CDR3 loop reads CASSDRTITEAFF. The DNA of the CDR3 is TGTGCCAGCAGTGATAGGACAATCACTGAAGCTTTCTTT.

This clonotype was seen only a few times. This rearrangement joins TRBV27 to TRBJ2-3; D unclear. V was shortened by 5 bases and J by 2 bases, with 17 bases between the two germline ends. Germline V gene sequence: CDR1 MNHEY, CDR2 SMNVEV (reference sequence). The CDR3 loop spans 16 amino acids. The CDR3 DNA reads as TGTGCCAGCAGTATAACCGGACGGATTGACACAGATACGCAGTATTTT. This encodes CASSITGRIDTDTQYF.

V is TRBV12-3 or TRBV12-4 and J is TRBJ2-7; D perhaps matches TRBD1 (7 bases). Trimming cost V 3 bases and J 2 bases, with 11 bases left between them. This CDR3 has 14 amino acids. CDR3: CASSFGRGAYEQYF. In nucleotides, the CDR3 is TGTGCCAGCAGTTTTGGCAGGGGGGCCTACGAGCAGTACTTC.

V usage is TRBV5-1 and J usage is TRBJ2-3; perhaps TRBD1 as D (6 bases). Looked up from germline, CDR1 is SGHRS and CDR2 is YFSETQ. The CDR3 runs 17 residues. V was clipped by 0 bases and J by 4 bases, with 18 bases between them. The CDR3 loop reads CASSLGGPMGASDTQYF. The CDR3 DNA reads TGCGCCAGCAGCTTGGGGGGGCCGATGGGGGCGTCAGATACGCAGTATTTT.